Following are 10 T cell receptor beta chains from one sample sequenced in a study of T cell clonotyping in hematopoietic cell transplantation. The time point: recipient sample about 28 days before transplant, after cytoreduction. The assay was immunoSEQ multiplex PCR, and TCRdb's table has in-frame clones only and misses some. This table holds tens of thousands of clones, around 70% found once. Sequenced here: peripheral blood mononuclear cells, sampled before stem cell transplant. Every receptor here comes from a man in his fifties or sixties with myelodysplastic syndrome. Some clones in this sample may be carry-over from other donors' samples.

The chain is built from TRBV25-1 and TRBJ1-5; TRBD1 agrees at 9 bases. With V trimmed by 6 bases and J by 4 bases, 1 base remained unmatched. Germline CDR1 MGHDK, CDR2 SYGVNS. The CDR3 loop spans 13 amino acids. The CDR3 nucleotides read TGTGCCAGCAGAGGACAGGGGAATCAGCCCCAGCATTTT. Translation gives CASRGQGNQPQHF.

The table lists this clone with a count of one. The chain employs TRBV6-5 and TRBJ2-2; 8 bases fit TRBD2. The V gene's germline CDR1 is MNHEY and CDR2 SVGAGI. The CDR3 totals 12 residues. Trimming took 10 bases from V and 6 from J; bases not matched to a gene: 4. This chain's CDR3 is CATWGLAGELFF. The CDR3 nucleotides read TGTGCCACCTGGGGACTAGCCGGGGAGCTGTTTTTT.

This chain uses TRBV29-1 with TRBJ2-3; TRBD1 matches at 10 bases. Germline CDR1 and CDR2: SQVTM and ANQGSEA. The ends lost 6 bases at V and 4 bases at J; junction bases unmatched: 7. This CDR3 has 14 amino acids. This CDR3 reads CSVTGTGVSDTQYF. In DNA, the CDR3 is TGCAGCGTCACCGGGACAGGGGTTTCAGATACGCAGTATTTT.

Worth noting for this clone: One junction end does not reproduce the germline sequence, and a read error may be involved. The chain links TRBV7-7 to TRBJ2-2; TRBD2 might be the D (5 bases). Germline V CDR1 and CDR2: SSHAT, FNYEAQ (reference sequence). This CDR3 contains 15 residues. CDR3 bases: TGTGCTAGCAGCGCAACGGGGTACAACACCGGGGAGCTGTTTTTT. As protein: CASSATGYNTGELFF.

The rearrangement links TRBV29-1 to TRBJ2-3, with TRBD2 identical over 9 bases. The CDR3 is made up of 14 amino acids. Germline CDR1 and CDR2: SQVTM and ANQGSEA. V trimming: 6 bases; J trimming: 4 bases; junction bases outside the gene matches: 8. The CDR3, as DNA: TGCAGCGTGCGGGGGGGTGTGTTCTCAGATACGCAGTATTTT. Its translation is CSVRGGVFSDTQYF.

This clone was recorded only once. This chain connects TRBV6-6 to TRBJ2-7; D not resolved. The germline V and J ends were trimmed by 6 bases and 9 bases, with 15 bases remaining between them. Per the germline V gene, CDR1 is MNHNY and CDR2 is SVGAGI (reference sequence). CDR3 size: 12 residues. This chain's CDR3 is CASSPPDRPQYF. CDR3 DNA: TGTGCCAGCAGCCCCCCCGACCGGCCGCAGTACTTC.

J is TRBJ1-5 and V is TRBV28; no clear D gene. The CDR3 totals 13 residues. Trimming cost V 3 bases and J 6 bases, with 9 bases left between them. CDR1 is MDHEN and CDR2 is SYDVKM in the germline V gene. The CDR3, as DNA: TGTGCCAGCAGTTTTCAGGAGGGTCAGCCCCAGCATTTT. Translation: CASSFQEGQPQHF.

The chain carries TRBV28 and TRBJ2-2; D unresolved. V lost 3 bases and J lost 5, with 7 bases in between. Germline V CDR1 and CDR2: MDHEN, SYDVKM. The CDR3 runs to 13 residues. DNA of the CDR3: TGTGCCAGCAGTTTCAGAGAAACCGGGGAGCTGTTTTTT. Translated: CASSFRETGELFF.

The rearrangement uses TRBV2 and TRBJ1-5; the match to TRBD1 covers 8 bases. There are 14 residues in the CDR3. The J segment lost 6 bases and the V segment lost 6 bases, leaving 7 bases of the junction unmatched. Germline CDR1 and CDR2: SNHLY and FYNNEI. Written as DNA, the CDR3 is TGTGCCAGCAGCACCGGGACAGGCCTTCAGCCCCAGCATTTT. This translates into CASSTGTGLQPQHF.

CDR3 nucleotides: TGCGCCAGCAGCTTGGGTGGAGGGACACCGCCCCGGGGCTATGGCTACACCTTC. It translates to CASSLGGGTPPRGYGYTF. The chain employs TRBV5-1 and TRBJ1-2; tentative D call: TRBD1 (6 bases). Germline CDR1 is SGHRS and CDR2 is YFSETQ. The V gene lost 0 bases and the J gene lost 4 bases, with 22 bases spanning the gap. The CDR3 runs 18 residues.